This TCR beta chain came from a study of T cells in Graves' hyperthyroidism and ophthalmopathy. Points from the study as a whole: Blood also contained most expanded thyroid clonotypes above 0.001. With a median lead of around 5.9 months before onset, the model predicted ophthalmopathy.

Over 18 months, lack of ophthalmopathy progression marked Graves' hyperthyroidism as stable. From RNA transcripts, TCR beta CDR3 regions were amplified. The HTBI primer set was used in a first-round RT-PCR of the TCR CDR3. TCRdb called the multiplex PCR reads again in MiXCR, with one record for every CDR3 protein. The table lists hundreds of thousands of distinct CDR3 sequences, approximately 40% of them singletons. This CDR3 has 17 residues. The germline V gene has CDR1 SQVTM and CDR2 ANQGSEA. V was pared by 4 bases and J by 3 bases, with 14 bases of the junction left unmatched. The count of this clonotype is one. Its antigen is not identified.

Sequencing input: blood. This sequence joins TRBV29-1 and TRBJ2-7, with 11 bases fitting TRBD1. The sequence derives from a man aged 18 to 29 with Graves' hyperthyroidism. The CDR3 DNA reads TGCAGCGTTGGCCCCGGGACAGGGGGAGGGGAAAACTACGAGCAGTACTTC. Translating gives CSVGPGTGGGENYEQYF.